Shown below are 32 T cell receptor beta chains from a single sample sequenced in a study of immune aging and cytomegalovirus after organ transplant. Time point: five sample-tagged time points from pre-transplant (day -1) to day 368 post-transplant, pooled. Their specific antigens are unknown. A microwell BD Rhapsody targeted mRNA and AbSeq workflow captured the cells and built the libraries. MiXCR was run by TCRdb on the single-cell sequencing reads, yielding one entry per CDR3 protein. This sample yields 20,000 to 25,000 distinct CDR3 sequences, of which 36% are seen a single time; less than 30% belongs to the top ten. Specimen: CMV peptide-activated CD4+ and CD8+ T cells sorted from blood, collected at five time points, pooled. The subset: sorted CD8+CD137+ and CD4+CD154+ T cells after about 12 h CMV IE-1 peptide stimulation. These receptors all stem from a female donor who had a heart transplant and CMV viremia.

This clonotype was picked up a small number of times. The CDR3: CASISPLGGNYGYTF. The CDR3 region has the DNA TGTGCCAGCATCTCCCCGCTTGGCGGTAACTATGGCTACACCTTC. This chain joins TRBV6-2 or TRBV6-3 and TRBJ1-2; no clear D. This CDR3 comprises 15 residues. The V end lost 7 bases, the J end lost 1 base, and 16 bases lay between the germline ends. CDR1 MNHEY and CDR2 SVGEGT come from the germline V gene.

V and J are TRBV2 and TRBJ2-7; 7 nucleotides match TRBD2. Germline-derived CDR1 and CDR2 are SNHLY and FYNNEI. The CDR3 extends over 11 amino acids. Trimming cost V 8 bases and J 4 bases; bases outside gene matches: 2. CDR3 nucleotides: TGTGCCAGCTCGGGACTATACGAGCAGTACTTC. Its translation: CASSGLYEQYF.

The chain couples TRBV27 to TRBJ1-6, with 10 bases matching TRBD1. This CDR3 region has 17 residues. With V trimmed by 4 bases and J by 4 bases, 7 bases remained unmatched. CDR1 is MNHEY, CDR2 SMNVEV, per germline (reference sequence). CDR3 nucleotides: TGTGCCAGCAGTTCCCGGGACAGGGGATTGTATAATTCACCCCTCCACTTT. Translation gives CASSSRDRGLYNSPLHF.

To note about this clonotype: The conserved final phenylalanine or tryptophan is absent from the CDR3, which likely points to a read error. The DNA is omitted, as the CDR3 cannot be located on it reliably, and the CDR3 follows TCRdb's listing. The chain couples TRBV2 to TRBJ1-5; the table's D gene call, TRBD1, was not cross checked with the DNA. The CDR3 totals 16 residues, both ends included. Per the germline V gene, CDR1 is SNHLY and CDR2 is FYNNEI. CDR3 region: CASSQLDRRQNQPQHS.

For this clonotype: A junction boundary mismatches the germline segment, possibly from a read error. V and J are TRBV12-3 or TRBV12-4 and TRBJ2-3; TRBD1 or TRBD2 may be the D gene (5 bases each). The CDR3 length is 15 residues. This CDR3 is CASRPTGTRADTQFF. The CDR3 DNA follows: TGTGCCAGCAGACCCACGGGGACGAGGGCAGATACGCAGTTTTTT.

This clonotype was seen only a few times. The rearrangement uses TRBV5-4 and TRBJ1-1; D is ambiguous. V was shortened by 3 bases and J by 4 bases, with 4 bases between the two germline ends. Germline V lookup: CDR1 SGHNT, CDR2 YYREEE (reference sequence). The CDR3 contains 11 residues. The CDR3 region is CASSSATEAFF. The CDR3 DNA follows: TGTGCCAGCAGCTCAGCCACTGAAGCTTTCTTT.

The rearrangement links TRBV5-1 to TRBJ1-6; no clear D. The germline V gene has CDR1 SGHRS and CDR2 YFSETQ. With 0 bases removed from V and 14 bases from J, the gap between germline ends came to 12 bases. The CDR3 is 13 residues long. The CDR3 reads CASSLDADAALHF. The CDR3 DNA sequence: TGCGCCAGCAGCTTGGACGCGGACGCGGCCCTCCACTTT.

This clonotype turned up a few times. The gene calls are TRBV6-5 and TRBJ1-2; TRBD1 matches at 8 bases. CDR1 and CDR2 from the germline V gene are MNHEY and SVGAGI. The CDR3 runs to 12 residues. The J segment lost 7 bases and the V segment lost 5 bases, leaving 3 bases of the junction unmatched. This CDR3 reads CASSETGVGYTF. CDR3 coding DNA: TGTGCCAGCAGTGAGACAGGGGTTGGCTACACCTTC.

This clonotype was detected only a few times. The chain recombines TRBV12-5 with TRBJ2-7; D gene uncertain. This CDR3 has 14 residues. Germline V gene sequence: CDR1 LGHNT, CDR2 FRNRAP. Trimming cost V 2 bases and J 2 bases, with 10 bases left between them. This CDR3 reads CASGLPSVTYEQYF. The CDR3 bases are TGTGCTAGTGGTTTGCCTTCGGTTACCTACGAGCAGTACTTC.

The chain combines TRBV4-3 with TRBJ2-3, with D unclear. The CDR3 runs to 16 residues. Germline V gene lookup returns CDR1 LGHNA and CDR2 YSLEER. Trimming stripped 7 bases from V and 0 bases from J, with 17 bases between. CDR3 sequence reads: CASTSEVDISTDTQYF. The CDR3 region has the DNA TGCGCCAGCACGTCCGAGGTGGATATTAGCACAGATACGCAGTATTTT.

In this sample, this clonotype turned up many times. A much larger clone lies a single base off, so this may be a read error. This chain connects TRBV20-1 to TRBJ1-1; possible D gene TRBD1, 5 bases. The germline V gene has CDR1 DFQATT and CDR2 SNEGSKA (reference sequence). CDR3 size: 12 residues. The CDR3 spells CSTRSTVTEAFF. Written as DNA, the CDR3 is TGCAGTACTAGATCGACAGTCACTGAAGCTTTCTTT.

Regarding this clonotype: One junction end does not reproduce the germline sequence, and a read error may be involved. This rearrangement joins TRBV7-8 to TRBJ2-1; D gene unclear. In germline, CDR1 is SGHVS, CDR2 FQNEAQ. The CDR3 length is 14 residues. Here the CDR3 DNA reads TGTGCCAGCAGCGCAGAGGTAGGCTACAATGAGCAGCTCTTC. Protein sequence: CASSAEVGYNEQLF.

CDR3 DNA: TGTGCCAGTAGTGGGCAGGGGAATTCACCCCTCCACTTT. It is translated as CASSGQGNSPLHF. The chain couples TRBV19 to TRBJ1-6, with D possibly matching TRBD1 (6 bases). CDR1 and CDR2 from the germline V gene are LNHDA and SQIVND (reference sequence). The CDR3 length is 13 residues. V was shortened by 5 bases and J by 7 bases, with 9 bases between the two germline ends.

V gene TRBV6-5 combines with J gene TRBJ2-2; 8 nucleotides line up with TRBD2. Germline V CDR1 and CDR2: MNHEY, SVGAGI. The ends lost 5 bases at V and 4 bases at J; junction bases unmatched: 6. The CDR3 has 15 amino acids. The CDR3 DNA follows: TGTGCCAGCAGTCAGGGGCTAGCGGGCACCGGGGAGCTGTTTTTT. Protein: CASSQGLAGTGELFF.

The CDR3 coding sequence is TGTGCCAGCAGCATGACCGGGACTGCCAATGAGCAGTTCTTC. Translating gives CASSMTGTANEQFF. The J gene is TRBJ2-1, the V gene TRBV14; TRBD2 might be the D (6 bases). V lost 5 bases and J lost 6, with 14 bases in between. Per germline, CDR1 SGHDN and CDR2 FVKESK. The CDR3 is made up of 14 amino acids.

As to this clonotype: The DNA is left out, because the CDR3 cannot be placed on it with certainty; the CDR3 is given as TCRdb lists it. The genes are TRBV25-1 and TRBJ2-7; TRBD1 is the table's D call, not checked against the DNA. The V gene's germline CDR1 is MGHDK and CDR2 SYGVNS. The CDR3 length is 15 residues, termini included. Here the CDR3 reads CASSEVGTGAYERYF.

This clonotype was recorded a few times. The chain employs TRBV6-1 and TRBJ1-2, with a possible D match to TRBD1 (5 bases). The germline CDR1 and CDR2 sequences are MNHNS and SASEGT. Trimming left V 7 bases short and J 3 bases short, with 21 bases between. The CDR3 contains 16 residues. CDR3 sequence: CASNPLGRVRDYGYTF. The CDR3 DNA reads TGTGCCAGCAACCCCCTGGGCAGGGTGAGGGACTATGGCTACACCTTC.

The V and J genes are TRBV5-4 and TRBJ2-7; the D gene could be TRBD1 or TRBD2 (5 bases each). The CDR3 consists of 13 residues. V was trimmed by 6 bases and J by 3 bases, leaving 13 bases between them. Germline CDR1 is SGHNT and CDR2 is YYREEE (reference sequence). The CDR3 reads CASTRDGRYEQYF. The CDR3 coding sequence is TGTGCCAGCACCCGGGACGGACGCTACGAGCAGTACTTC.

The chain has TRBV5-1 and TRBJ2-5, with D tentatively TRBD1 (6 bases). CDR3 length: 16 residues. The V and J ends lost 4 bases and 2 bases respectively, with 18 bases between them. Germline values: CDR1 SGHRS, CDR2 YFSETQ. The CDR3 spells CASSRVRDTIQETQYF. CDR3 in DNA: TGCGCCAGCAGCCGAGTTAGGGACACAATTCAAGAGACCCAGTACTTC. Together with reference TRBV5-1 and TRBJ2-5, the CDR3 gives the full variable domain: KAGVTQTPRYLIKTRGQQVTLSCSPISGHRSVSWYQQTPGQGLQFLFEYFSETQRNKGNFPGRFSGRQFSNSRSEMNVSTLELGDSALYLCASSRVRDTIQETQYFGPGTRLLVL.

This clonotype was detected a few times. The genes are TRBV19 and TRBJ1-2; D might be TRBD1 (5 bases). The V and J ends lost 5 bases and 7 bases respectively, with 11 bases between them. The CDR3 has 12 residues. Germline lookup yields CDR1 LNHDA and CDR2 SQIVND (reference sequence). CDR3 amino acids: CASSGGTGGYTF. The CDR3 DNA reads TGTGCCAGTAGTGGAGGGACGGGTGGCTACACCTTC.

This clonotype was detected a few times. The V call is TRBV18, the J call TRBJ2-1, with 9 bases lining up with TRBD1. V shed 0 bases and J 5 bases; nucleotides not matched to a gene: 5. This CDR3 has 16 residues. The germline V gene has CDR1 KGHSH and CDR2 LQKENI. As DNA, the CDR3 is TGTGCCAGCTCACCACCGTTAGGACAGGGGAACAATGAGCAGTTCTTC. Translation gives CASSPPLGQGNNEQFF.

This chain joins TRBV6-6 and TRBJ2-1; the D gene is possibly TRBD1 (6 bases). The V and J ends lost 6 bases and 6 bases respectively, with 15 bases between them. Germline CDR1 and CDR2: MNHNY and SVGAGI (reference sequence). The CDR3 is 14 residues long. CDR3 in DNA: TGTGCCAGCAGACACTCGAACAGGGTCAATGAGCAGTTCTTC. Its translation: CASRHSNRVNEQFF.

The rearrangement links TRBV7-6 to TRBJ2-3, with TRBD1 matching over 10 bases. Trimming took 6 bases from V and 4 from J; bases not matched to a gene: 4. The CDR3 is 14 amino acids. CDR1 SGHVS and CDR2 FNYEAQ come from the germline V gene. The CDR3 reads CASSVGQGSDTQYF. CDR3 sequence (DNA): TGTGCCAGCAGTGTGGGACAGGGGTCAGATACGCAGTATTTT.

The DNA of the CDR3 is TGTGCCACCAGTGACGGGACAGGGGACCTCCACTCTGGGGCCAACGTCCTGACTTTC. Translating it yields CATSDGTGDLHSGANVLTF. V gene TRBV24-1 combines with J gene TRBJ2-6, with 10 positions matching TRBD1. The CDR3 is made up of 19 amino acids. J lost 0 bases, V lost 4 bases, and 8 bases had no gene match. Germline assignment: CDR1 KGHDR and CDR2 SFDVKD.

This clonotype was picked up many times. This sequence joins TRBV5-1 and TRBJ2-7; D is possibly TRBD1 (6 bases). Germline CDR1 and CDR2: SGHRS and YFSETQ. Trimming pared 0 bases from V and 2 bases from J, leaving 6 bases between. The CDR3 is 13 amino acids. CDR3 DNA sequence: TGCGCCAGCAGCTTGGGGGACACCTACGAGCAGTACTTC. Translating gives CASSLGDTYEQYF.

This CDR3 reads CASSYRTSGDGYEQYF. The CDR3 bases are TGTGCCAGCAGTTACCGGACTAGCGGGGATGGCTACGAGCAGTACTTC. The rearrangement links TRBV12-3 or TRBV12-4 to TRBJ2-7, with 12 bases that match TRBD2. The CDR3 extends over 16 amino acids. V trimming: 4 bases; J trimming: 3 bases; junction bases outside the gene matches: 7.

About this clonotype: This probably arose from a read error, given a far larger clone one base away. J is TRBJ2-3 and V is TRBV10-3, with 8 bases aligning to TRBD2. CDR1 and CDR2 (germline): ENHRY, SYGVKD. The CDR3 is made up of 16 amino acids. The DNA of the CDR3 is TGTGCCAGCAGTAAGGGACTAGTGGGAGTCACAGATACGCAGTATTTT. Protein sequence: CASSKGLVGVTDTQYF.

CDR3 sequence: CASSPSVLYGYTF. The CDR3 DNA follows: TGTGCCAGCAGTCCCTCGGTGCTCTATGGCTACACCTTC. This chain connects TRBV6-2 or TRBV6-3 to TRBJ1-2; D uncertain. V was cut by 5 bases and J by 4 bases, with 11 bases left in between. CDR3 length equals 13 residues. Per germline, CDR1 MNHEY and CDR2 SVGEGT.

By share of the sample, this clonotype is medium-sized. The rearrangement links TRBV19 to TRBJ2-1, with D perhaps matching TRBD2 (5 bases). The CDR3 extends over 12 amino acids. CDR1 is LNHDA and CDR2 is SQIVND in the germline V gene (reference sequence). Trimming cost V 7 bases and J 9 bases, with 13 bases left between them. The CDR3 spells CASKTFGSEQFF. The CDR3 DNA is TGTGCCAGTAAGACATTTGGGAGTGAGCAGTTCTTC.

This clonotype was seen only a few times. The chain recombines TRBV30 with TRBJ2-1; D not resolved. The CDR3 has 13 amino acids. Trimming stripped 3 bases from V and 6 bases from J, with 12 bases between. CDR1 and CDR2 (germline): GTSNPN, SVGIG (reference sequence). CDR3 sequence reads: CAWSLVGSNEQFF. The CDR3 coding sequence is TGTGCCTGGAGCCTTGTTGGGTCCAATGAGCAGTTCTTC.

This clonotype was counted between two and nine times. The CDR3: CASGVMGGGQETQYF. The DNA for the CDR3 is TGTGCCAGCGGCGTTATGGGGGGCGGGCAAGAGACCCAGTACTTC. The chain joins TRBV7-8 to TRBJ2-5; D is tentatively TRBD1 or TRBD2 (6 bases each). Germline assignment: CDR1 SGHVS and CDR2 FQNEAQ. CDR3 size: 15 residues. V lost 8 bases to trimming and J lost 2 bases, with 18 bases between them.

This rearrangement joins TRBV11-1 to TRBJ2-7; TRBD2 agrees at 13 bases. With V trimmed by 5 bases and J by 7 bases, 8 bases remained unmatched. The CDR3 runs 15 residues. Germline CDR1 is SGHAT and CDR2 is FQDESV (reference sequence). DNA for the CDR3: TGTGCCAGCAGCCAGGGACTAGCGGGACGTAATGAGCAGTACTTC. Protein: CASSQGLAGRNEQYF.